Shown below are 7 T cell receptor beta chains from a single sample sequenced in a study of shared clonotypes between healthy human individuals. Sequenced by immunoSEQ multiplex PCR; TCRdb stores in-frame clones only, minus some. The data show about 1.5 million clones, with around 98% seen just once and about 0.4% held by the top ten. Sequenced material: naive CD4+ T cells sorted from blood. Subset of the sample: CD45RA+ positively selected. The receptors come from a man aged 25-45 years in good health.

This clone was picked up one time. The V and J genes are TRBV5-1 and TRBJ2-3, with TRBD1 matching 10 bases. Trimming at V came to 5 bases and at J to 3 bases, leaving 9 bases not matched to a gene. The CDR3 contains 16 residues. Germline V gene sequence: CDR1 SGHRS, CDR2 YFSETQ. CDR3 sequence (DNA): TGCGCCAGCAGTAAACCTAGACAGGGGGCAACAGATACGCAGTATTTT. This translates into CASSKPRQGATDTQYF.

The chain employs TRBV4-3 and TRBJ2-2; D remains unclear. The V gene lost 0 bases and the J gene lost 6 bases, with 8 bases spanning the gap. The germline CDR1 and CDR2 sequences are LGHNA and YSLEER. CDR3 length: 14 residues. CDR3 loop: CASSQDFMAGELFF. CDR3 nucleotides: TGCGCCAGCAGCCAAGATTTCATGGCCGGGGAGCTGTTTTTT.

The chain is built from TRBV5-5 and TRBJ2-3; D call uncertain. CDR1 is SGHKS, CDR2 YYEKEE, per germline (reference sequence). V was pared by 4 bases and J by 2 bases, with 17 bases between. The CDR3 spans 16 residues. CDR3 DNA sequence: TGTGCCAGCAGCCTGGGTCTAGTGGCTATCACAGATACGCAGTATTTT. It is translated as CASSLGLVAITDTQYF.

This chain links TRBV11-2 with TRBJ2-1; 10 bases agree with TRBD2. The junction had 8 bases not matched to a gene; V was cut back by 8 bases and J by 4 bases. The CDR3 spans 15 residues. Per germline, CDR1 SGHAT and CDR2 FQNNGV. CDR3 coding DNA: TGTGCCAGCGGTACGGTGACTAGCGGGTACAATGAGCAGTTCTTC. It specifies CASGTVTSGYNEQFF.

V and J are TRBV5-1 and TRBJ2-1; D may be TRBD2 (6 bases). The length of the CDR3 is 17 residues. V was cut by 4 bases and J by 6 bases, with 23 bases left in between. Germline CDR1 and CDR2: SGHRS and YFSETQ. CDR3 bases: TGCGCCAGCAGCCCATGGTCGGGAGTAGGATGGGTCAATGAGCAGTTCTTC. Its protein is CASSPWSGVGWVNEQFF.

This rearrangement joins TRBV7-7 to TRBJ2-7, with no clear D. Germline V CDR1 and CDR2: SSHAT, FNYEAQ (reference sequence). The CDR3 is 14 amino acids. V lost 5 bases, J lost 3 bases, and 14 bases lay in between. The CDR3 region is CASSPEARSYEQYF. CDR3 nucleotide sequence: TGTGCCAGCAGCCCAGAAGCGCGGAGCTACGAGCAGTACTTC.

The chain has TRBV21-1 and TRBJ2-1. TRBV21-1 corresponds to a pseudogene. The CDR3 length is 17 residues. The CDR3: CASSKEHRDLKLHEQFF. The CDR3, as DNA: TGTGCCAGCAGCAAGGAGCACCGGGACCTCAAGCTACATGAGCAGTTCTTC.